This TCR beta chain is drawn from a study of blood T cell repertoires in COVID-19. Participants came from about two dozen US areas, aged roughly 18 to 89 years. Donors were grouped by their self-reported clinical history. Cohort 3 recovered donors had two negative PCRs, clearance, or symptom resolution. V was shortened by 2 bases and J by 8 bases, with 16 bases between the two germline ends. The CDR3 contains 15 residues. The germline CDR1 and CDR2 sequences are MNHEY and SVGEGT. Authors' methods: By means of reference gene primer amplification, nucleated cell counts were estimated. Data came from immunoSEQ multiplex PCR; TCRdb stores just in-frame clones and leaves some out. The V and J calls and clone size are taken from that table; D and trimming were inferred from the DNA. The sample lists approximately 280,000 clones, around 88% seen once, with approximately 5.7% in the top ten.

The sample comprised PBMCs or T cells enriched from blood (not recorded which). This chain uses TRBV6-2 or TRBV6-3 with TRBJ2-1, with a possible D match to TRBD2 (7 bases). The clonotype originates from a woman between 35 and 50 years old who had recovered from COVID-19. The CDR3 coding sequence is TGTGCCAGCAGTTACCCAGGGGTAGCGGGCGATGAGCAGTTCTTC. Translation: CASSYPGVAGDEQFF.